This TCR beta chain is drawn from a study of T cell changes during pregnancy in multiple sclerosis. Germline V gene data show CDR1 as SGHKS and CDR2 as YYEKEE (reference sequence). The CDR3 length is 15 residues. V was trimmed by 3 bases and J by 2 bases, leaving 11 bases between them. Sequencing was performed with immunoSEQ multiplex PCR; in TCRdb, only in-frame clones are kept and a portion is missing. The sample includes tens of thousands of clones, about 95% seen only once; the top ten take about 0.5%. Here the sequenced sample was peripheral blood, taken in the third trimester of pregnancy. The receptor was derived from a female donor with multiple sclerosis, enrolled in a pregnancy study. This chain connects TRBV5-5 to TRBJ2-2; D may be TRBD1 (6 bases). The CDR3 region has the DNA TGTGCCAGCAGCTGGGGGCTGCCCAACACCGGGGAGCTGTTTTTT. The encoded protein is CASSWGLPNTGELFF.